The entry that follows covers one T cell receptor beta chain sequence. The antigen is unknown. Cells designated naive CD8 were CD45RO-negative and were positively selected for CCR7, with terminally differentiated effector memory CD45RA+ cells excluded. This CDR3 contains 14 residues. The germline gives CDR1 MGHRA, CDR2 YSYEKL. Deletions cut 0 bases from V and 8 bases from J, with 13 bases between. Per the original data handling: Without quality scores, immunoSEQ junctional reads could not be filtered like full-length reads. The table came from immunoSEQ multiplex PCR; TCRdb's copy has only in-frame clones and leaves some out. D and trimming were read from the DNA, whereas the V and J calls and clone size are those reported in that table. The sample consists of over 2,000,000 clones, around 93% of them appearing once. These data are taken from a study of shared clonotypes between healthy human individuals.

Study findings and constraints: Non-shared clonotypes had lower generation probabilities than those shared by all four donors.

V usage is TRBV4-1 and J usage is TRBJ1-2; D is undetermined. The TCR originated in a man aged 18 to 29 in good health. Some clones in this sample may be carry-over from other donors' samples. Material: naive CD8+ T cells from PBMCs. This chain's CDR3 is CASSQETAGWGYTF. In DNA form, the CDR3 reads TGCGCCAGCAGCCAAGAAACGGCCGGTTGGGGCTACACCTTC.